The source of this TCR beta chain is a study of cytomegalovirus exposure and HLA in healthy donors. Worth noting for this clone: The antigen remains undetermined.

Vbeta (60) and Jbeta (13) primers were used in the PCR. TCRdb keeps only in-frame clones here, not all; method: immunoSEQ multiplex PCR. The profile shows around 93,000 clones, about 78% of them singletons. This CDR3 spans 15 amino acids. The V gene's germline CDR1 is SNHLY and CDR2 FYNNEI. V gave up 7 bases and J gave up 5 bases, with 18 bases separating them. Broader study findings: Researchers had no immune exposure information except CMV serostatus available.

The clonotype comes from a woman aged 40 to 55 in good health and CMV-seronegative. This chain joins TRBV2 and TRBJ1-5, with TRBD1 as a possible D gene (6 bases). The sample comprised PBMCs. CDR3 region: CASTDPGEIDQPQHF. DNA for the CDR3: TGTGCCAGCACGGACCCAGGGGAAATCGATCAGCCCCAGCATTTT.